This is a list of T cell receptor beta chains from one sample in a study of CD8 T cells in ankylosing spondylitis. TCRdb passed the 5' RACE reads through MiXCR, listing each CDR3 protein once. The sample shows more than 250,000 distinct CDR3 sequences, approximately 8.2% of them seen only once. The material sequenced was blood, either unsorted or a sorted T cell fraction (not recorded which). All receptors derive from a male donor with ankylosing spondylitis. Both conserved end residues are part of each CDR3. A D gene is named only where the DNA matches it firmly. Part of the rows lack a size; the others show once, few, many or a class for expanded clones.

clone_size d_call j_call v_call cdr3_aa cdr3_nt
few TRBD1 TRBJ2-5 TRBV6-2/TRBV6-3 CASSAQGAGGETQYF TGTGCCAGCAGTGCCCAGGGGGCTGGCGGAGAGACCCAGTACTTC
- - TRBJ1-5 TRBV12-5 CASGLGVDQPQHF TGTGCTAGTGGGCTGGGGGTTGATCAGCCCCAGCATTTT
few TRBD2 TRBJ2-1 TRBV28 CASSFASGRDNEQFF TGTGCCAGCAGTTTTGCTAGCGGGAGGGACAATGAGCAGTTCTTC
few - TRBJ2-3 TRBV20-1 CSAPSNYPDTQYF TGCAGTGCCCCTTCCAACTACCCAGATACGCAGTATTTT
many - TRBJ1-6 TRBV5-1 CASSRGGEDSPLHF TGCGCCAGCAGCCGAGGGGGGGAGGATTCACCCCTCCACTTT
few TRBD2 TRBJ2-5 TRBV12-3/TRBV12-4 CASSLGALAGVSETQYF TGTGCCAGCAGTTTAGGCGCCCTAGCGGGAGTTTCAGAGACCCAGTACTTC
many - TRBJ1-1 TRBV27 CASSLRPQVEAFF TGTGCCAGCAGTTTAAGACCACAGGTAGAGGCTTTCTTT
many TRBD2 TRBJ2-5 TRBV3-1 CASSHFLAGGEETQYF TGTGCCAGCAGCCATTTTCTAGCGGGAGGAGAAGAGACCCAGTACTTC
few TRBD1 TRBJ2-3 TRBV7-9 CASSPRSDRGAQYF TGTGCCAGCAGCCCACGCTCGGACAGGGGGGCGCAGTATTTT
- TRBD2 TRBJ2-4 TRBV6-6 CASRREGRDIQYF TGTGCCAGCAGGCGGGAGGGGAGGGACATTCAGTACTTC
- - TRBJ1-1 TRBV27 CASSQTNTEAFF TGTGCCAGCAGCCAAACGAACACTGAAGCTTTCTTT
- - TRBJ2-5 TRBV6-2/TRBV6-3 CASSYAIETQYF TGTGCCAGCAGTTACGCCATAGAGACCCAGTACTTC
many - TRBJ2-7 TRBV5-1 CASNPSGGSSYEQYF TGCGCCAGCAACCCCTCCGGGGGCTCCTCCTACGAGCAGTACTTC
- - TRBJ2-1 TRBV19 CASSGSSPGEQFF TGTGCCAGTAGTGGGTCATCCCCTGGTGAGCAGTTCTTC
few TRBD1 TRBJ2-1 TRBV4-1 CASSRDPSGTGLHGQFF TGCGCCAGCAGCCGAGACCCATCCGGGACAGGGCTCCATGGGCAGTTCTTC
- - TRBJ2-3 TRBV7-3 CASSLNLNTDTQYF TGTGCCAGCAGCTTAAATCTGAACACAGATACGCAGTATTTT
- TRBD1 TRBJ1-3 TRBV30 CAWSDHRGSGNTIYF TGTGCCTGGAGTGATCACAGGGGATCCGGAAACACCATATATTTT
- TRBD2 TRBJ2-1 TRBV6-5 CASSSGTSGSRNEQFF TGTGCCAGCAGTTCCGGGACTAGCGGGAGCAGAAATGAGCAGTTCTTC
many TRBD1 TRBJ1-1 TRBV7-8 CASSTRGTAGRAEAFF TGTGCCAGCAGCACTAGAGGGACAGCCGGAAGGGCTGAAGCTTTCTTT
few TRBD2 TRBJ2-1 TRBV7-8 CASSLRGRAVNEQFF TGTGCCAGCAGCTTGCGCGGGAGGGCCGTAAATGAGCAGTTCTTC
many TRBD2 TRBJ2-4 TRBV5-1 CASSAVAGGPGNIQYF TGCGCCAGCAGCGCCGTAGCGGGAGGGCCGGGAAACATTCAGTACTTC
few - TRBJ1-6 TRBV19 CASSIYAQGAGSPLHF TGTGCCAGTAGTATCTACGCACAGGGAGCTGGCTCACCCCTCCACTTT
- TRBD1 TRBJ2-2 TRBV29-1 CSVADRMGNTGELFF TGCAGCGTTGCGGACAGGATGGGGAACACCGGGGAGCTGTTTTTT
- TRBD2 TRBJ2-5 TRBV7-8 CASSRIVAGGPETQYF TGTGCCAGCAGCCGCATTGTAGCGGGAGGTCCAGAGACCCAGTACTTC
few - TRBJ2-2 TRBV12-3/TRBV12-4 CASSTDSYTGELFF TGTGCCAGCAGCACAGACAGTTACACCGGGGAGCTGTTTTTT
many - TRBJ2-7 TRBV29-1 CSVEDPQGYEQYF TGCAGCGTTGAAGATCCACAAGGCTACGAGCAGTACTTC
- - TRBJ2-2 TRBV3-1 CASSRPTGLGTGELFF TGTGCCAGCAGCCGCCCCACGGGATTGGGCACCGGGGAGCTGTTTTTT
few - TRBJ1-5 TRBV4-1 CASSQTPFRELGNQPQHF TGCGCCAGCAGCCAAACGCCATTCAGGGAGTTAGGCAATCAGCCCCAGCATTTT
many - TRBJ2-7 TRBV2 CASRRRGYEQYF TGTGCCAGCAGGCGGAGGGGCTACGAGCAGTACTTC
few - TRBJ2-4 TRBV3-1 CASSQDLGAGLAKNIQYF TGTGCCAGCAGCCAAGATCTCGGCGCAGGTCTAGCCAAAAACATTCAGTACTTC
- - TRBJ1-3 TRBV11-2 CASSLDPNSGNTIYF TGTGCCAGCAGCTTAGATCCGAACTCTGGAAACACCATATATTTT
few TRBD1 TRBJ1-4 TRBV4-1 CASSRDRGGLFF TGCGCCAGCAGCCGGGACAGGGGAGGACTGTTTTTT
few TRBD1 TRBJ1-3 TRBV5-1 CASSLGRTGALVSGNTIYF TGCGCCAGCAGCTTGGGCCGGACAGGGGCCCTCGTCTCTGGAAACACCATATATTTT
few - TRBJ1-6 TRBV6-6 CASRSGPNSPLHF TGTGCCAGCAGGTCCGGACCAAATTCACCCCTCCACTTT
many - TRBJ1-2 TRBV4-1 CASSQDWRVYGYTF TGCGCCAGCAGCCAAGATTGGCGGGTTTATGGCTACACCTTC
- - TRBJ2-4 TRBV28 CASCTAPGAKNIQYF TGTGCCAGCTGTACAGCGCCCGGGGCCAAAAACATTCAGTACTTC
few - TRBJ2-3 TRBV30 CAWSVPGGTDTQYF TGTGCCTGGAGTGTCCCGGGAGGCACAGATACGCAGTATTTT
many - TRBJ2-2 TRBV7-9 CASSFLSTNTGELFF TGTGCCAGCAGCTTCTTGAGCACGAACACCGGGGAGCTGTTTTTT
few - TRBJ1-6 TRBV27 CASGGRNSPLHF TGTGCCAGCGGGGGGCGAAATTCACCCCTCCACTTT
few - TRBJ1-3 TRBV29-1 CSVQSSGNTIYF TGCAGCGTCCAAAGCTCTGGAAACACCATATATTTT
- TRBD1 TRBJ1-4 TRBV6-4 CASSPDRGEKLFF TGTGCCAGCAGTCCGGACAGGGGCGAAAAACTGTTTTTT
- TRBD1 TRBJ2-3 TRBV5-1 CASSLGTGAFTDTQYF TGCGCCAGCAGCTTGGGGACAGGGGCTTTCACAGATACGCAGTATTTT
- - TRBJ2-2 TRBV20-1 CSARSTLAGELFF TGCAGTGCTAGATCAACCCTCGCCGGGGAGCTGTTTTTT
- TRBD1 TRBJ2-3 TRBV5-1 CASSSAGTGRTDTQYF TGCGCCAGCAGCTCAGCCGGGACAGGGCGCACAGATACGCAGTATTTT
- - TRBJ2-7 TRBV6-2/TRBV6-3 CASSSGTGDEQYF TGTGCCAGCAGTAGCGGTACTGGGGACGAGCAGTACTTC
- TRBD1 TRBJ2-7 TRBV5-1 CASSLVWVGTGRPSYEQYF TGCGCCAGCAGCTTGGTTTGGGTTGGGACAGGGCGGCCATCCTACGAGCAGTACTTC
many - TRBJ1-1 TRBV18 CASSPRSGDRMNTEAFF TGTGCCAGCTCACCCCGTTCAGGGGACCGTATGAACACTGAAGCTTTCTTT
- TRBD2 TRBJ2-1 TRBV12-3/TRBV12-4 CASSLLLAGGNEQFF TGTGCCAGCAGTTTACTCCTAGCGGGAGGCAATGAGCAGTTCTTC
few - TRBJ1-5 TRBV6-2/TRBV6-3 CASSRGNQGFSNQPQHF TGTGCCAGCAGTCGGGGAAATCAGGGGTTCAGCAATCAGCCCCAGCATTTT
many - TRBJ2-1 TRBV6-5 CASSYSPGSSYYNEQFF TGTGCCAGCAGTTACTCACCGGGGAGCTCCTACTACAATGAGCAGTTCTTC
- - TRBJ2-2 TRBV5-1 CASTETVNTGELFF TGCGCCAGCACGGAGACGGTAAACACCGGGGAGCTGTTTTTT
few - TRBJ2-7 TRBV6-6 CASNSGRYEQYF TGTGCCAGCAATTCCGGGCGATACGAGCAGTACTTC
- TRBD1 TRBJ2-7 TRBV5-6 CASSTDRPRYEQYF TGTGCCAGCAGCACGGACAGGCCACGCTACGAGCAGTACTTC
few - TRBJ2-7 TRBV29-1 CSARVGPYEQYF TGCAGCGCCCGGGTGGGGCCCTACGAGCAGTACTTC
many - TRBJ2-2 TRBV5-1 CASSSRGRNTGELFF TGCGCCAGCAGCTCACGTGGACGGAACACCGGGGAGCTGTTTTTT
many - TRBJ2-1 TRBV12-3/TRBV12-4 CASSPRDSRQFF TGTGCCAGCAGTCCGCGGGACTCAAGACAGTTCTTC
many TRBD2 TRBJ2-1 TRBV28 CASIGWRQPLAGGSNEQFF TGTGCCAGCATAGGTTGGAGGCAGCCGTTAGCGGGAGGGTCTAATGAGCAGTTCTTC
- TRBD2 TRBJ2-3 TRBV5-1 CASRRLAGTPTDTQYF TGCGCCAGCAGAAGACTAGCGGGAACTCCCACAGATACGCAGTATTTT
- TRBD2 TRBJ2-3 TRBV12-3/TRBV12-4 CASSPGTRGTDTQYF TGTGCCAGCAGCCCTGGGACTAGGGGCACAGATACGCAGTATTTT